The 24 T cell receptor beta chains below were found in one sample sequenced in a study of blood T cell repertoires in COVID-19. Generated by immunoSEQ multiplex PCR, the TCRdb table keeps only in-frame clones and is missing some. The sample records about 210,000 clones, about 91% being singletons. Source material: peripheral blood. Receptors were obtained from a woman in her forties with acute or convalescent COVID-19.

The J gene is TRBJ1-2, the V gene TRBV19; 9 bases match TRBD1. Germline assignment: CDR1 LNHDA and CDR2 SQIVND (reference sequence). The V segment lost 5 bases and the J segment 4 bases; nucleotides outside the gene matches: 8. The CDR3 extends over 15 amino acids. Here the CDR3 reads CASSPRDRDVYGYTF. Written as DNA, the CDR3 is TGTGCCAGTAGTCCCCGGGACAGGGACGTCTATGGCTACACCTTC.

This clone was observed a single time. The chain employs TRBV7-2 and TRBJ1-2; D unclear. V was shortened by 7 bases and J by 4 bases, with 16 bases between the two germline ends. Germline V gene lookup returns CDR1 SGHTA and CDR2 FQGNSA. The CDR3 extends over 14 amino acids. The CDR3 sequence: CASTLRYAFYGYTF. CDR3 coding DNA: TGTGCCAGCACCCTGAGATACGCTTTCTATGGCTACACCTTC.

The chain uses TRBV19 and TRBJ2-5, with 9 bases that match TRBD1. Unmatched junction bases numbered 14, after V lost 5 bases and J lost 4 bases. This CDR3 is built from 17 residues. In germline, CDR1 is LNHDA, CDR2 SQIVND (reference sequence). The CDR3 DNA reads TGTGCCAGTAGTGTTCCTCCCACCGGGACAGGGAGAGAGACCCAGTACTTC. Translation gives CASSVPPTGTGRETQYF.

V and J are TRBV5-1 and TRBJ2-2; 10 nucleotides match TRBD1. This CDR3 spans 16 amino acids. Germline values: CDR1 SGHRS, CDR2 YFSETQ. J gave up 3 bases and V 4 bases, and 6 bases lay outside the gene matches. The CDR3 sequence: CASSPGTGADTGELFF. The CDR3 region has the DNA TGCGCCAGCAGCCCTGGGACAGGGGCGGACACCGGGGAGCTGTTTTTT.

The V gene is TRBV28, the J gene TRBJ1-1; 11 bases match TRBD1. The CDR3 has 17 amino acids. Germline trimming cut 6 bases from V and 1 base from J; bases unmatched to any gene: 10. Germline V lookup: CDR1 MDHEN, CDR2 SYDVKM. The CDR3 spells CASSSVRDRGTNTEAFF. The CDR3 bases are TGTGCCAGCAGCTCCGTCCGGGACAGGGGGACGAACACTGAAGCTTTCTTT.

CDR3 DNA: TGCAGCGTTGAAGAGGGCGTCGGCAGGTTTGAAGCTTTCTTT. It yields the protein CSVEEGVGRFEAFF. The rearrangement uses TRBV29-1 and TRBJ1-1; no clear D gene. The CDR3 runs to 14 residues. The germline V gene encodes CDR1 SQVTM and CDR2 ANQGSEA. The germline V and J ends were trimmed by 0 bases and 7 bases, with 15 bases remaining between them.

This chain links TRBV11-2 with TRBJ1-1; D perhaps matches TRBD1 (5 bases). This CDR3 comprises 14 residues. Germline-derived CDR1 and CDR2 are SGHAT and FQNNGV. With 5 bases removed from V and 2 bases from J, the gap between germline ends came to 12 bases. In DNA, the CDR3 is TGTGCCAGCAGCCGGTCCCAGGGTAACACTGAAGCTTTCTTT. Translation gives CASSRSQGNTEAFF.

The chain is built from TRBV6-2 or TRBV6-3 and TRBJ1-1; no clear D. Germline V CDR1 and CDR2: MNHEY, SVGEGT. Trimming shortened V by 0 bases and J by 8 bases, and 4 bases separated the two germline ends. The CDR3 covers 11 residues. For the CDR3, the DNA is TGTGCCAGCAGTTACTCAGCAGAAGCTTTCTTT. It translates to CASSYSAEAFF.

The rearrangement links TRBV30 to TRBJ2-3, with D possibly matching TRBD1 (5 bases). With 1 base removed from V and 0 bases from J, the gap between germline ends came to 8 bases. This CDR3 is 14 amino acids long. Germline V gives CDR1 GTSNPN, CDR2 SVGIG (reference sequence). The DNA of the CDR3 is TGTGCCTGGAGTGGGACATCTAGCACAGATACGCAGTATTTT. Protein sequence: CAWSGTSSTDTQYF.

This chain links TRBV30 with TRBJ2-7; a weak D match, TRBD2 (6 bases). V was cut by 2 bases and J by 5 bases, with 10 bases left in between. Per the germline V gene, CDR1 is GTSNPN and CDR2 is SVGIG (reference sequence). The CDR3 has 12 amino acids. CDR3 sequence reads: CAWSPSSDEQYV. CDR3 DNA: TGTGCCTGGAGTCCGTCTAGCGACGAGCAGTACGTC.

The table lists this clone with a few counts. The chain has TRBV19 and TRBJ1-5, with D unresolved. The CDR3 is 15 residues long. Germline loops: CDR1 LNHDA, CDR2 SQIVND (reference sequence). Trimming cost V 4 bases and J 9 bases, with 19 bases left between them. The CDR3 is CASSTPGRRGSPQHF. In DNA form, the CDR3 reads TGTGCCAGTAGTACCCCCGGCAGGCGGGGATCGCCCCAGCATTTT. The variable domain in full, completed from reference TRBV19 and TRBJ1-5, reads DGGITQSPKYLFRKEGQNVTLSCEQNLNHDAMYWYRQDPGQGLRLIYYSQIVNDFQKGDIAEGYSVSREKKESFPLTVTSAQKNPTAFYLCASSTPGRRGSPQHFGDGTRLSIL.

This clone was picked up a small number of times. The rearrangement joins TRBV7-9 to TRBJ1-4, with a tentative D call TRBD1 (5 bases). The CDR3 contains 14 residues. The V gene's germline CDR1 is SEHNR and CDR2 FQNEAQ (reference sequence). The ends were cut back, 4 bases at V and 5 bases at J, with 11 bases in the middle. Written as DNA, the CDR3 is TGTGCCAGCAGCTCCGGGGGACGGAATGAAAAACTGTTTTTT. The encoded protein is CASSSGGRNEKLFF.

This clone appeared a few times. V and J are TRBV19 and TRBJ2-5, with D perhaps matching TRBD2 (6 bases). Germline assignment: CDR1 LNHDA and CDR2 SQIVND (reference sequence). CDR3 length: 14 amino acids. Trimming cost V 4 bases and J 1 base, with 10 bases left between them. Here the CDR3 DNA reads TGTGCCAGTAGTAGCCGGGACTTCCAAGAGACCCAGTACTTC. Its protein product is CASSSRDFQETQYF. The whole variable domain, remainder taken from reference TRBV19 and TRBJ2-5, is DGGITQSPKYLFRKEGQNVTLSCEQNLNHDAMYWYRQDPGQGLRLIYYSQIVNDFQKGDIAEGYSVSREKKESFPLTVTSAQKNPTAFYLCASSSRDFQETQYFGPGTRLLVL.

The chain joins TRBV12-2 to TRBJ1-1; the table's TRBD1 call for D was not verified on the DNA. TRBV12-2 is a pseudogene. The CDR3 spans 13 residues. Here the CDR3 DNA reads TGTGCAAGTCGCTTAGCCGACAGGATTGAAGCTTTCTTT. It specifies CASRLADRIEAFF.

The V gene is TRBV4-1, the J gene TRBJ2-5, with D maybe TRBD1 (6 bases). V lost 2 bases and J lost 5, with 18 bases in between. CDR1 and CDR2 from the germline V gene are MGHRA and YSYEKL. CDR3 length: 16 amino acids. The CDR3 region has the DNA TGCGCCAGCAGCCAACGAGAAGGGGGTGGACTGGAGACCCAGTACTTC. This codes for CASSQREGGGLETQYF.

The chain combines TRBV7-9 with TRBJ2-7; tentatively, D is TRBD2 (5 bases). The CDR3 runs to 16 residues. Per germline, CDR1 SEHNR and CDR2 FQNEAQ (reference sequence). Trimming shortened V by 4 bases and J by 0 bases, and 16 bases separated the two germline ends. The CDR3: CASSWTSGPSSYEQYV. CDR3 sequence (DNA): TGTGCCAGCAGCTGGACTTCGGGCCCCAGCTCCTACGAGCAGTACGTC.

The rearrangement links TRBV5-1 to TRBJ1-2, with a possible D match to TRBD1 (5 bases). CDR1 and CDR2 from the germline V gene are SGHRS and YFSETQ. V gave up 4 bases and J gave up 8 bases, with 24 bases separating them. The CDR3 spans 16 residues. This CDR3 is CASSRRGVVMRDGYTF. The CDR3 region has the DNA TGCGCCAGCAGCCGGAGGGGAGTGGTTATGCGTGACGGCTACACCTTC.

This clone was seen only once. The rearrangement joins TRBV9 to TRBJ2-1, with TRBD2 matching over 14 bases. This CDR3 is 20 amino acids long. Germline trimming cut 4 bases from V and 0 bases from J; bases unmatched to any gene: 12. Germline lookup yields CDR1 SGDLS and CDR2 YYNGEE. DNA of the CDR3: TGTGCCAGCAGCCCTACACCGGGACTAGCGGGGGAGATCTCCTACAATGAGCAGTTCTTC. Translation: CASSPTPGLAGEISYNEQFF.

The chain employs TRBV2 and TRBJ2-2, with D hard to call. This CDR3 spans 14 amino acids. The germline V and J ends were trimmed by 7 bases and 0 bases, with 9 bases remaining between them. The germline CDR1 and CDR2 sequences are SNHLY and FYNNEI. CDR3 coding DNA: TGTGCCAGCACGGGTACCGCGAACACCGGGGAGCTGTTTTTT. Amino acids: CASTGTANTGELFF.

The gene calls are TRBV6-5 and TRBJ1-2; no clear D. CDR1 is MNHEY and CDR2 is SVGAGI in the germline V gene. Trimming left V 4 bases short and J 5 bases short, with 5 bases between. This CDR3 is built from 11 residues. The CDR3 DNA is TGTGCCAGCAGTTCGGGGTATGGCTACACCTTC. Translating it yields CASSSGYGYTF.

V is TRBV19 and J is TRBJ1-6; 9 bases map to TRBD1. The V gene's germline CDR1 is LNHDA and CDR2 SQIVND (reference sequence). With 4 bases clipped from V and 11 bases from J, the junction kept 6 bases outside the gene matches. The CDR3 runs 14 residues. The CDR3 DNA reads as TGTGCCAGTAGTACCGGGACAGGGAGGCCACCCCTCCACTTT. Translating gives CASSTGTGRPPLHF.

DNA of the CDR3: TGTGCCAGCAGCGGGCTCGCAGGCAACACTGAAGCTTTCTTT. This encodes CASSGLAGNTEAFF. The chain uses TRBV7-8 and TRBJ1-1; D ambiguous. In germline, CDR1 is SGHVS, CDR2 FQNEAQ. The ends were cut back, 5 bases at V and 2 bases at J, with 12 bases in the middle. The length of the CDR3 is 14 residues.

For the CDR3, the DNA is TGTGCCAGCAGTTTGGGACAGGGGGCTAATGGCTACACCTTC. As protein: CASSLGQGANGYTF. V is TRBV7-9 and J is TRBJ1-2; 12 positions match TRBD1. CDR1 is SEHNR and CDR2 is FQNEAQ in the germline V gene (reference sequence). This CDR3 contains 14 residues. Losses at the gene ends were 6 bases for V and 6 bases for J; bases not matched to a gene: 5. Full variable domain (remainder filled in from reference TRBV7-9 and TRBJ1-2): DTGVSQNPRHKITKRGQNVTFRCDPISEHNRLYWYRQTLGQGPEFLTYFQNEAQLEKSRLLSDRFSAERPKGSFSTLEIQRTEQGDSAMYLCASSLGQGANGYTFGSGTRLTVV.

The chain employs TRBV19 and TRBJ1-5; 9 positions agree with TRBD1. Looked up from germline, CDR1 is LNHDA and CDR2 is SQIVND (reference sequence). The J segment lost 0 bases and the V segment lost 4 bases, leaving 4 bases of the junction unmatched. The CDR3 sequence is 16 residues long. DNA of the CDR3: TGTGCCAGTAGTAGCTTGGACAGGGGTAGCAATCAGCCCCAGCATTTT. Its protein product is CASSSLDRGSNQPQHF.